This T cell receptor beta chain was sequenced for a study of blood T cell repertoires in COVID-19. Study context: T cells, B-cell-depleted T cells, or PBMCs provided the cDNA or gDNA that served as material.

Unmatched junction bases numbered 2, after V lost 0 bases and J lost 3 bases. The V gene's germline CDR1 is MNHNY and CDR2 SVGAGI (reference sequence). CDR3 length equals 15 residues. Produced via immunoSEQ multiplex PCR; TCRdb's table is partial and in-frame only. The table has about 58,000 clones, more than 85% seen once. This clonotype was obtained from a man aged 45-60 years with active COVID-19. V gene TRBV6-6 combines with J gene TRBJ2-7; 10 bases match TRBD1. Sequenced material: peripheral blood. DNA of the CDR3: TGTGCCAGCAGTTACTCCTGGGACAGGGGCTACGAGCAGTACTTC. It yields the protein CASSYSWDRGYEQYF.